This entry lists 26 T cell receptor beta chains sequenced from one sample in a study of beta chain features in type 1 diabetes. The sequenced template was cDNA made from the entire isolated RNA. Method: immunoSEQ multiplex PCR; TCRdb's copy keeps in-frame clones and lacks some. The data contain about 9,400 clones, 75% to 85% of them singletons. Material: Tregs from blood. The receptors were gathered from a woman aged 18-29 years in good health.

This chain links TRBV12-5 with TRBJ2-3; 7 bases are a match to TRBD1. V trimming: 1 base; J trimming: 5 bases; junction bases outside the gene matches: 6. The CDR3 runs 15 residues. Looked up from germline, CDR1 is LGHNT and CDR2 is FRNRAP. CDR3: CASGLGRDSRDTQYF. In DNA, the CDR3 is TGTGCTAGTGGTTTGGGCCGGGACAGTAGAGATACGCAGTATTTT.

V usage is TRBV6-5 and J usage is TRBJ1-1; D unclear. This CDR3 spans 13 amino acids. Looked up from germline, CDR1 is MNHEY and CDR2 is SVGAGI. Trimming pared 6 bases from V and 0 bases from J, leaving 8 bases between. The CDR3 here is CASRRHLNTEAFF. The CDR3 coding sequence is TGTGCCAGCAGAAGACACCTGAACACTGAAGCTTTCTTT.

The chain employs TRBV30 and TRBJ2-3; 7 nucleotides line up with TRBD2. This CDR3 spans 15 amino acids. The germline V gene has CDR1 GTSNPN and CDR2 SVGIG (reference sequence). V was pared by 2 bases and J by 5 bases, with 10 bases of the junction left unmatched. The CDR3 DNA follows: TGTGCCTGGAGTCAAGGAGGGAGGGCCGGAGATACGCAGTATTTT. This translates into CAWSQGGRAGDTQYF.

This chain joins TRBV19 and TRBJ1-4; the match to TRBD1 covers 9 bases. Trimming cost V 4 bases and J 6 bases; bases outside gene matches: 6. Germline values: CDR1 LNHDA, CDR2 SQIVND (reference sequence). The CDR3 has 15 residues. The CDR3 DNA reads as TGTGCCAGTAGTACCGGGACAGGGCGTGATGAAAAACTGTTTTTT. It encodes CASSTGTGRDEKLFF.

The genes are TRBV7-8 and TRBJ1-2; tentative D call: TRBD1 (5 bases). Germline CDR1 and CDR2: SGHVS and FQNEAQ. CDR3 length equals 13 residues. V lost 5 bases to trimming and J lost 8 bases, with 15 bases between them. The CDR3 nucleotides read TGTGCCAGCAGCCCCCAGGGAATGGGAGGCTACACCTTC. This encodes CASSPQGMGGYTF.

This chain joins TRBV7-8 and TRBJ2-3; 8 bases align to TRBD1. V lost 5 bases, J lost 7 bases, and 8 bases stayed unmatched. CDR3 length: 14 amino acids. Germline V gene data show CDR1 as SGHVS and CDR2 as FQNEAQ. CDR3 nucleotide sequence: TGTGCCAGCAGCCCGTGGACAGGGACAAATACGCAGTATTTT. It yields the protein CASSPWTGTNTQYF.

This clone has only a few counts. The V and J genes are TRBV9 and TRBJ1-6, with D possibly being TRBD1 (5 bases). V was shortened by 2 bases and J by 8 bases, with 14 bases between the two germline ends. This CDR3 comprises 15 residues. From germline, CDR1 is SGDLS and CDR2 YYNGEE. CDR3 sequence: CASSVTGWGDSPLHF. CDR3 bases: TGTGCCAGCAGCGTGACGGGTTGGGGGGATTCACCCCTCCACTTT.

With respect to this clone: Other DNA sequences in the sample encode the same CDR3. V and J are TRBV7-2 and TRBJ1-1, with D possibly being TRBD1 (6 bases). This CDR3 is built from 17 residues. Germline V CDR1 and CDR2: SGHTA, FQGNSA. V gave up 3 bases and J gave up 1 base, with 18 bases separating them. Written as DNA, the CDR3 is TGTGCCAGCAGCTTGGCTCCTACAGGGAAGGGGAACACTGAAGCTTTCTTT. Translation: CASSLAPTGKGNTEAFF.

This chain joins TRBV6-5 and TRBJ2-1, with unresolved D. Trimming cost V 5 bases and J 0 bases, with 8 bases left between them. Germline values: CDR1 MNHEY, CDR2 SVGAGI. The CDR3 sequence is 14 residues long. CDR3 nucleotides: TGTGCCAGCAGTGTCCGGAGCTCCTACAATGAGCAGTTCTTC. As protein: CASSVRSSYNEQFF.

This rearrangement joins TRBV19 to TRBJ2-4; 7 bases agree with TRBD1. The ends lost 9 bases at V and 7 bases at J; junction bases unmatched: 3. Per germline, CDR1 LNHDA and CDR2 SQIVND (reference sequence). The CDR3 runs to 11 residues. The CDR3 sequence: CASGTVNIQYF. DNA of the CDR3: TGTGCCAGCGGGACAGTCAACATTCAGTACTTC.

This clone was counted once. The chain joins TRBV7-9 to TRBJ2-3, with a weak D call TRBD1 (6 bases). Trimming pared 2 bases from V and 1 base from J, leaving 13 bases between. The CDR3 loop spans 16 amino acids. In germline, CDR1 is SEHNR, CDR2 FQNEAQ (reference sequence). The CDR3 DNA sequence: TGTGCCAGCAGCTTACTGGTGGCAGGGGGCACAGATACGCAGTATTTT. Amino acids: CASSLLVAGGTDTQYF.

The DNA for the CDR3 is TGTGCCAGCAGACGGTATATGGTGGACACCGGGGAGCTGTTTTTT. Translation gives CASRRYMVDTGELFF. The chain couples TRBV2 to TRBJ2-2; the D is unclear. Germline CDR1 SNHLY, CDR2 FYNNEI. V lost 6 bases to trimming and J lost 3 bases, with 14 bases between them. The CDR3 spans 15 residues.

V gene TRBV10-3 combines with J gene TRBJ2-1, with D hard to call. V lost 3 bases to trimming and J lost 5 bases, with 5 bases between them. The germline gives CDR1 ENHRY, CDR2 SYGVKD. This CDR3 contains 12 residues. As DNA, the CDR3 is TGTGCCATCAGTGAAACGGACAATGAGCAGTTCTTC. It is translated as CAISETDNEQFF.

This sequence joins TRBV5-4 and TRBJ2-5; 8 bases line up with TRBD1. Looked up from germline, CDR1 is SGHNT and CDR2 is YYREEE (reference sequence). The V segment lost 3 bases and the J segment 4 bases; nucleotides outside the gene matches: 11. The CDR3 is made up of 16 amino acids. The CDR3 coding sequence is TGTGCCAGCAGCTATGCGACAGGGGCGAGGACAGAGACCCAGTACTTC. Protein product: CASSYATGARTETQYF.

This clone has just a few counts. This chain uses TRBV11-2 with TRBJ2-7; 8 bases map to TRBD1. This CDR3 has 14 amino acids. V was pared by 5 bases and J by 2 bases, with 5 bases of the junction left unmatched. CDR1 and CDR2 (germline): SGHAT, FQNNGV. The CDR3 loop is CASSADRVTYEQYF. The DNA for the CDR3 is TGTGCCAGCAGCGCGGACAGGGTTACCTACGAGCAGTACTTC.

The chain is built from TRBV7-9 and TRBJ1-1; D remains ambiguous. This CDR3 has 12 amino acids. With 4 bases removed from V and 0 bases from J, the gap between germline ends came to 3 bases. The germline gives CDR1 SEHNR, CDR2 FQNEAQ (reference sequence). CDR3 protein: CASSSMNTEAFF. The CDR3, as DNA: TGTGCCAGCAGCTCCATGAACACTGAAGCTTTCTTT.

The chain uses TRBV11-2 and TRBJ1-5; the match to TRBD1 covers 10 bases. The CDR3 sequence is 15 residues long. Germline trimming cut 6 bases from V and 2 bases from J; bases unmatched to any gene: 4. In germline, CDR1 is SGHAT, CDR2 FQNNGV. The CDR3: CASRSGTGGNQPQHF. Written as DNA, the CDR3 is TGTGCCAGCAGATCCGGGACAGGGGGCAATCAGCCCCAGCATTTT. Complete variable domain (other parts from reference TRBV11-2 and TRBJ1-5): EAGVAQSPRYKIIEKRQSVAFWCNPISGHATLYWYQQILGQGPKLLIQFQNNGVVDDSQLPKDRFSAERLKGVDSTLKIQPAKLEDSAVYLCASRSGTGGNQPQHFGDGTRLSIL.

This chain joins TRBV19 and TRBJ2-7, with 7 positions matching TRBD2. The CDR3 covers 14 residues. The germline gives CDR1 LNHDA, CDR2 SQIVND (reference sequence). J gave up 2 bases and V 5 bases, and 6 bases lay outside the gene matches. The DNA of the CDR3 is TGTGCCAGTAGTGTCCTCGCGGGAGCCTACGAGCAGTACTTC. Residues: CASSVLAGAYEQYF. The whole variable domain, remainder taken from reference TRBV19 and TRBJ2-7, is DGGITQSPKYLFRKEGQNVTLSCEQNLNHDAMYWYRQDPGQGLRLIYYSQIVNDFQKGDIAEGYSVSREKKESFPLTVTSAQKNPTAFYLCASSVLAGAYEQYFGPGTRLTVT.

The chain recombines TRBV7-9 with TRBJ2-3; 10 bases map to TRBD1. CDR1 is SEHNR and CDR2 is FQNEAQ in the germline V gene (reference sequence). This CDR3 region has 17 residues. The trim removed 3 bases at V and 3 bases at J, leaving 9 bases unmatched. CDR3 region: CASSLRHPGQGTDTQYF. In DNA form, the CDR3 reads TGTGCCAGCAGCTTGAGGCATCCGGGACAGGGGACAGATACGCAGTATTTT.

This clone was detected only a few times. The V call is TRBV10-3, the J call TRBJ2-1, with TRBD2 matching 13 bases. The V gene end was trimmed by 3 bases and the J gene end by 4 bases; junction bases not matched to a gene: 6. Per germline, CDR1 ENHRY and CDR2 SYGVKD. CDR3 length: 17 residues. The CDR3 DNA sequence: TGTGCCATCAGTGACCCACCGGGACTAGCGGGATACAATGAGCAGTTCTTC. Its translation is CAISDPPGLAGYNEQFF.

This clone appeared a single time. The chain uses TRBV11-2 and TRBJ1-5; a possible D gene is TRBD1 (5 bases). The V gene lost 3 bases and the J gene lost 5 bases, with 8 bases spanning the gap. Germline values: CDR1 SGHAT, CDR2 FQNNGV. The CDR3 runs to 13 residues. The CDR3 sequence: CASSLGTYQPQHF. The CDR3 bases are TGTGCCAGCAGCTTGGGGACTTATCAGCCCCAGCATTTT.

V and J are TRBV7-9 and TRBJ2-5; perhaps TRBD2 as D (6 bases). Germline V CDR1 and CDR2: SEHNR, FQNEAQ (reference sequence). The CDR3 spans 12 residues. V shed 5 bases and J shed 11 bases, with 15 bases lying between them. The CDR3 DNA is TGTGCCAGCAGCCTACGGCGGGGTGAGCAGTACTTC. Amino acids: CASSLRRGEQYF.

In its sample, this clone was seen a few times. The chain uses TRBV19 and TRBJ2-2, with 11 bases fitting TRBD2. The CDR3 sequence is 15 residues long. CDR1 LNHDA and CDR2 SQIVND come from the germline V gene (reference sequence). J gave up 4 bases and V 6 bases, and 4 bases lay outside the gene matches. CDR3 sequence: CASRRLAGGTGELFF. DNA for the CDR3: TGTGCCAGTAGACGGCTAGCGGGGGGCACCGGGGAGCTGTTTTTT.

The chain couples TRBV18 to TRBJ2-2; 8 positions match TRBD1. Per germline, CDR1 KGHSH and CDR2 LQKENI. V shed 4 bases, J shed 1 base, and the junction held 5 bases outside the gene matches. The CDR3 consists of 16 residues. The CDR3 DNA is TGTGCCAGCTCACTATATGGACAGGGGAACACCGGGGAGCTGTTTTTT. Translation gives CASSLYGQGNTGELFF.

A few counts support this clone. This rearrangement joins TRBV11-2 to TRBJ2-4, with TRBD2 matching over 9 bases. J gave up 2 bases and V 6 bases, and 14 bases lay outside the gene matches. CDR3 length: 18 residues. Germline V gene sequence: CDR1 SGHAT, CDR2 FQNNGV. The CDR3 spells CASRHIRRGGRTKNIQYF. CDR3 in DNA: TGTGCCAGCAGGCACATTCGGCGGGGGGGCCGTACCAAAAACATTCAGTACTTC.

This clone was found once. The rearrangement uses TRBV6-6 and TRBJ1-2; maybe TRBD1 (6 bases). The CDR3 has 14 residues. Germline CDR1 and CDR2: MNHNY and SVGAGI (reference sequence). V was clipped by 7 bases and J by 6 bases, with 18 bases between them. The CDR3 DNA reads TGTGCCAGCATCCTCGGAAGGGGGGGGGATGGCTACACCTTC. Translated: CASILGRGGDGYTF.